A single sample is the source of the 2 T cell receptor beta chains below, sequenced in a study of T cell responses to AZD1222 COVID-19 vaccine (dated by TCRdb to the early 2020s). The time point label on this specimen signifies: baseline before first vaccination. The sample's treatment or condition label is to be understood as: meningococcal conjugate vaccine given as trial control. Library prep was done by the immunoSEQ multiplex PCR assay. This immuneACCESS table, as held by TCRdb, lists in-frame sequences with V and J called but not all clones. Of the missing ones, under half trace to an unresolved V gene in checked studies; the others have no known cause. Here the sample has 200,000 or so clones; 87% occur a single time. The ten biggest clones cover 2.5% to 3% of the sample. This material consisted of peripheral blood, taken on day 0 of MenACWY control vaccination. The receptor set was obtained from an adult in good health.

The CDR3 reads CASSLGQGYGYTF. DNA of the CDR3: TGTGCCAGCAGCTTAGGACAAGGATATGGCTACACCTTC. V and J are TRBV11-2 and TRBJ1-2; D is undetermined. Germline loops: CDR1 SGHAT, CDR2 FQNNGV. V lost 1 base to trimming and J lost 5 bases, with 8 bases between them. The CDR3 runs to 13 residues.

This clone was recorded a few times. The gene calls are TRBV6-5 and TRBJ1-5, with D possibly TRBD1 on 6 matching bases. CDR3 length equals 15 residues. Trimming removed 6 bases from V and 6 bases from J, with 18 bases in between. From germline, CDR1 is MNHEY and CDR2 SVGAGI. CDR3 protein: CASSEGPGEGQPQHF. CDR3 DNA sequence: TGTGCCAGCAGCGAGGGGCCAGGGGAGGGTCAGCCCCAGCATTTT.